These 18 T cell receptor beta chains were all obtained from the same sample, sequenced in a study of shared clonotypes between healthy human individuals. The assay was immunoSEQ multiplex PCR, and TCRdb's table has in-frame clones only and misses some. The sample contains 2 million to 2.5 million clones, around 92% of which appear only once. Sequencing was done on a sample of naive CD4+ T cells from PBMCs. Described subset: CD45RA+ positively selected. The receptors shown here come from a man in his late teens or twenties in good health. Some clones in this sample may be carry-over from other donors' samples.

The chain recombines TRBV11-2 with TRBJ2-2; D might be TRBD1 (5 bases). V was trimmed by 3 bases and J by 2 bases, leaving 10 bases between them. This CDR3 comprises 15 residues. Germline CDR1 SGHAT, CDR2 FQNNGV. The DNA of the CDR3 is TGTGCCAGCAGCTTGAGGACATTTAACACCGGGGAGCTGTTTTTT. Protein sequence: CASSLRTFNTGELFF.

This clone has just one count. This chain uses TRBV11-1 with TRBJ2-1; D is undetermined. CDR1 SGHAT and CDR2 FQDESV come from the germline V gene (reference sequence). This CDR3 is built from 15 residues. V dropped 5 bases and J dropped 4 bases, with 15 bases sitting between them. The CDR3 sequence: CASSLLSREYNEQFF. The CDR3 region has the DNA TGTGCCAGCAGCCTGCTTTCTAGAGAGTACAATGAGCAGTTCTTC.

Here the CDR3 reads CATGRETQYF. CDR3 sequence (DNA): TGCGCCACCGGTCGGGAGACCCAGTACTTC. This chain connects TRBV10-2 to TRBJ2-5; D gene uncertain. Per germline, CDR1 WSHSY and CDR2 SAAADI. There are 10 residues in the CDR3. Trimming stripped 10 bases from V and 5 bases from J, with 8 bases between.

Turning to this clone: Other DNA sequences in the same sample also yield this CDR3. The chain uses TRBV9 and TRBJ2-5, with TRBD2 matching over 10 bases. This CDR3 contains 14 residues. The germline CDR1 and CDR2 sequences are SGDLS and YYNGEE. Trimming at V came to 3 bases and at J to 3 bases, leaving 2 bases not matched to a gene. This CDR3 is CASSAGLAEETQYF. CDR3 bases: TGTGCCAGCAGCGCAGGACTAGCGGAAGAGACCCAGTACTTC.

V and J are TRBV6-6 and TRBJ1-2; 7 nucleotides agree with TRBD1. This CDR3 region has 16 residues. V was clipped by 2 bases and J by 3 bases; unmatched bases: 9. The germline V gene encodes CDR1 MNHNY and CDR2 SVGAGI (reference sequence). CDR3 bases: TGTGCCAGCAGTTACGGAAGGGGGCAGGGGCACTATGGCTACACCTTC. Amino acids: CASSYGRGQGHYGYTF.

The V call is TRBV28, the J call TRBJ1-1; perhaps TRBD1 as D (6 bases). V was clipped by 0 bases and J by 6 bases, with 8 bases between them. Germline CDR1 reads MDHEN; CDR2 reads SYDVKM. The CDR3 has 13 residues. CDR3 sequence: CASSLWTGPEAFF. In DNA, the CDR3 is TGTGCCAGCAGTTTATGGACAGGCCCTGAAGCTTTCTTT.

On this clone itself: At one of its ends the junction is not consistent with the germline gene, which may arise from a read error. This chain's CDR3 is CASSLGPTDTQYF. CDR3 coding DNA: TGTGCCAGCAGCTTGGGACCTACCGATACGCAGTATTTT. The rearrangement uses TRBV5-3 and TRBJ2-3; D may correspond to TRBD1 or TRBD2 (5 bases each). TRBV5-3 is assigned to the ORF class and has an uncertain function. This CDR3 contains 13 residues.

The chain uses TRBV9 and TRBJ2-3, with TRBD2 matching over 8 bases. The V gene's germline CDR1 is SGDLS and CDR2 YYNGEE. The CDR3 runs to 17 residues. J lost 4 bases, V lost 5 bases, and 15 bases had no gene match. CDR3: CASSSRKVAGRADTQYF. The CDR3 nucleotides are TGTGCCAGCAGTTCCCGGAAGGTAGCGGGACGAGCAGATACGCAGTATTTT.

The V and J genes are TRBV5-1 and TRBJ1-1; D unresolved. Per germline, CDR1 SGHRS and CDR2 YFSETQ. The CDR3 is made up of 13 amino acids. V lost 5 bases and J lost 1, with 9 bases in between. The CDR3, as DNA: TGCGCCAGCAGGGGAACGACGAACACTGAAGCTTTCTTT. Amino acid sequence: CASRGTTNTEAFF.

This clone is a singleton in its sample. The chain employs TRBV7-9 and TRBJ1-2; TRBD1 aligns across 9 bases. The CDR3 is 17 amino acids. Germline CDR1 reads SEHNR; CDR2 reads FQNEAQ (reference sequence). V shed 3 bases and J 2 bases; nucleotides not matched to a gene: 10. The DNA of the CDR3 is TGTGCCAGCAGCTTTCCGTGGGGACAGGGCTACAACTATGGCTACACCTTC. Amino acids: CASSFPWGQGYNYGYTF. Using reference TRBV7-9 and TRBJ1-2 for the parts outside the CDR3, the full variable domain is DTGVSQNPRHKITKRGQNVTFRCDPISEHNRLYWYRQTLGQGPEFLTYFQNEAQLEKSRLLSDRFSAERPKGSFSTLEIQRTEQGDSAMYLCASSFPWGQGYNYGYTFGSGTRLTVV.

Comments on this clone: The same CDR3 arises from other DNA sequences in this sample as well. The CDR3 DNA sequence: TGCGCCAGCAGCGGGGGACTAGCGGGAGTTTACGAGCAGTACTTC. This translates into CASSGGLAGVYEQYF. The chain uses TRBV5-1 and TRBJ2-7, with 14 positions matching TRBD2. The CDR3 has 15 residues. Looked up from germline, CDR1 is SGHRS and CDR2 is YFSETQ. After removal of 4 bases from V and 4 bases from J, the junction contained 4 bases not matched to a gene.

The rearrangement uses TRBV27 and TRBJ2-7, with TRBD2 identical over 7 bases. V lost 4 bases and J lost 5; bases outside the gene matches: 2. Germline V gene sequence: CDR1 MNHEY, CDR2 SMNVEV (reference sequence). The CDR3 sequence is 12 residues long. The CDR3 loop is CASSWGGNEQYF. The CDR3 nucleotides are TGTGCCAGCAGTTGGGGGGGGAACGAGCAGTACTTC.

Regarding this clone: A junction boundary mismatches the germline segment, possibly from a read error. Different DNA sequences within this sample yield the same CDR3. The chain joins TRBV28 to TRBJ2-7; D uncertain. CDR1 is MDHEN and CDR2 is SYDVKM in the germline V gene. The CDR3 covers 11 residues. CDR3 loop: CASSLGQLCQF. For the CDR3, the DNA is TGTGCCAGCAGCTTAGGCCAATTGTGCCAGTTT.

The V gene is TRBV5-6, the J gene TRBJ2-1; D is perhaps TRBD2 (5 bases). This CDR3 is 14 amino acids long. V was shortened by 4 bases and J by 3 bases, with 11 bases between the two germline ends. From germline, CDR1 is SGHDT and CDR2 YYEEEE. The CDR3 loop reads CASSPRAVYNEQFF. In DNA form, the CDR3 reads TGTGCCAGCAGCCCGAGGGCTGTCTACAATGAGCAGTTCTTC.

The chain uses TRBV6-1 and TRBJ1-1; D not resolved. V was shortened by 3 bases and J by 1 base, with 9 bases between the two germline ends. CDR1 MNHNS and CDR2 SASEGT come from the germline V gene. This CDR3 region has 14 residues. The CDR3, as DNA: TGTGCCAGCAGTGATCCGGGCAAGAACACTGAAGCTTTCTTT. Translation: CASSDPGKNTEAFF.

Concerning this clone: This sample includes further DNA sequences coding for the same CDR3. V and J are TRBV5-1 and TRBJ2-3; 9 bases match TRBD2. The J segment lost 3 bases and the V segment lost 4 bases, leaving 9 bases of the junction unmatched. Germline-derived CDR1 and CDR2 are SGHRS and YFSETQ. The CDR3 is 16 residues long. The CDR3 loop is CASSLPGLAGTDTQYF. In nucleotides, the CDR3 is TGCGCCAGCAGCCTGCCGGGACTAGCAGGTACAGATACGCAGTATTTT.

The chain carries TRBV28 and TRBJ2-7, with a possible D match to TRBD2 (7 bases). Per germline, CDR1 MDHEN and CDR2 SYDVKM. CDR3 length equals 15 residues. V was clipped by 6 bases and J by 2 bases, with 17 bases between them. CDR3 loop: CASRYSGGDTYEQYF. CDR3 DNA sequence: TGTGCCAGCAGATACTCTGGGGGGGACACCTACGAGCAGTACTTC.

V is TRBV11-2 and J is TRBJ1-2; D is unresolved. Trimming left V 4 bases short and J 0 bases short, with 15 bases between. The CDR3 extends over 16 amino acids. Looked up from germline, CDR1 is SGHAT and CDR2 is FQNNGV. The CDR3 protein is CASSYLGLKSNYGYTF. The CDR3 DNA reads as TGTGCCAGCAGCTACCTAGGACTGAAGTCTAACTATGGCTACACCTTC.